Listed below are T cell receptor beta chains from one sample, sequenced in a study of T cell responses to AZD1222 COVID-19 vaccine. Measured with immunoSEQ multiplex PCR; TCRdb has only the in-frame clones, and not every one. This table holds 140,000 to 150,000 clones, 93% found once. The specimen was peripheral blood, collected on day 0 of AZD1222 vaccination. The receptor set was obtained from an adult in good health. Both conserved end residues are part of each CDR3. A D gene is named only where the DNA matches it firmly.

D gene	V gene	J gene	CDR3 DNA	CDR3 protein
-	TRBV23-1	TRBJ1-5	TGCGCCAGCAGTCCCGAGCCCCAGCATTTT	CASSPEPQHF
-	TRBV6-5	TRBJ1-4	TGTGCCAGCAGTCGCGGGGGTCCAGAAAGGGAAAAACTGTTTTTT	CASSRGGPEREKLFF
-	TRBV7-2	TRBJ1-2	TGTGCCAGCAGCTTAATGGGCGGAATGCTGGGCTACACCTTC	CASSLMGGMLGYTF
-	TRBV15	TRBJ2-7	TGTGCCACCAGCAGAGTCAATACCTACGAGCAGTACTTC	CATSRVNTYEQYF
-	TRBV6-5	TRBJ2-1	TGTGCCAGCAGTTATCTTCAGGAGCAGTTCTTC	CASSYLQEQFF
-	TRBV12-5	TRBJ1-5	TGTGCTAGTGGTTTGTCTCGGGCCCCCGGAGGGAGTCAGCCCCAGCATTTT	CASGLSRAPGGSQPQHF
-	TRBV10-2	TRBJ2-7	TGCGCCAGCAGTGAGTGGAGGGGGAACGAGCAGTACTTC	CASSEWRGNEQYF
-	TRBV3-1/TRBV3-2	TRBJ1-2	TGTGCCAGCAGCCACGCGGGACCTATAGTCACCTTC	CASSHAGPIVTF
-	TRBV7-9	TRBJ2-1	TGTGCCAGCAGCTCCAAGGGGAGCTCCTACAATGAGCAGTTCTTC	CASSSKGSSYNEQFF
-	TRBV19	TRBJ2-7	TGTGCCAGTAGTACATCACAGGGCTACGAGCAGTACTTC	CASSTSQGYEQYF
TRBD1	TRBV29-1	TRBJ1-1	TGCAGCGTCGCTCCCGGCGGAGGGGGCGACGCTTTCTTT	CSVAPGGGGDAFF